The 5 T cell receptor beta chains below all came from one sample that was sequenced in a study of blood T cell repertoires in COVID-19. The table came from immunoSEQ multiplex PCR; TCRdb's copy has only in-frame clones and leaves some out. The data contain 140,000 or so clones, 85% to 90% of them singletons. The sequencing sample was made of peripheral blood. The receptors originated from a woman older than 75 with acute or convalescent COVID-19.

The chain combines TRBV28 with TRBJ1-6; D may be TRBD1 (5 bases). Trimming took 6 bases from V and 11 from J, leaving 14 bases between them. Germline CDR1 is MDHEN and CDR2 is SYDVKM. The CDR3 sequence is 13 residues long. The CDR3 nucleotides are TGTGCCAGCAGGGAACAGGTCTCTGCACCCCTCCACTTT. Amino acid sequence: CASREQVSAPLHF. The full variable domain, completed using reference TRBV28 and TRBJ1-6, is DVKVTQSSRYLVKRTGEKVFLECVQDMDHENMFWYRQDPGLGLRLIYFSYDVKMKEKGDIPEGYSVSREKKERFSLILESASTNQTSMYLCASREQVSAPLHFGNGTRLTVT.

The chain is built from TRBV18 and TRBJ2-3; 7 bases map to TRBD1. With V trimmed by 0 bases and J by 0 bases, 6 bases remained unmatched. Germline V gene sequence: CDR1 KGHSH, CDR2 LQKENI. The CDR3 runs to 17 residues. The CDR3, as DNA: TGTGCCAGCTCACCACCAGACAGGGTGCGAAGCACAGATACGCAGTATTTT. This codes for CASSPPDRVRSTDTQYF.

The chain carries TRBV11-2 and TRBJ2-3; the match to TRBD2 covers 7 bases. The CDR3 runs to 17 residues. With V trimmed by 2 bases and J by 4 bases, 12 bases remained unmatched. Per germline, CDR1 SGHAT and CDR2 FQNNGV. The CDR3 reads CASSLSVRLADPDTQYF. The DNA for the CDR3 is TGTGCCAGCAGCTTAAGCGTTCGACTAGCCGATCCAGATACGCAGTATTTT.

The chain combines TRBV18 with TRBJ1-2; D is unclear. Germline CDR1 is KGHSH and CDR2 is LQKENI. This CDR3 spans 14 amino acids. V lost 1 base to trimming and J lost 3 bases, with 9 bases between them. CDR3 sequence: CASSPQGGDYGYTF. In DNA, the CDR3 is TGTGCCAGCTCACCACAGGGCGGGGACTATGGCTACACCTTC. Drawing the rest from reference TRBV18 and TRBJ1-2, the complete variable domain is NAGVMQNPRHLVRRRGQEARLRCSPMKGHSHVYWYRQLPEEGLKFMVYLQKENIIDESGMPKERFSAEFPKEGPSILRIQQVVRGDSAAYFCASSPQGGDYGYTFGSGTRLTVV.

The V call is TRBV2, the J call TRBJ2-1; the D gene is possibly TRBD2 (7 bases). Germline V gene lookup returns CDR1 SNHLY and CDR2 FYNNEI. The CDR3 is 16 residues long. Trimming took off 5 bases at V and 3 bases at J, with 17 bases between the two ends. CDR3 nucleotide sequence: TGTGCCAGCAGTATTTCCGGGGGGCTCCTCTACAATGAGCAGTTCTTC. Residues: CASSISGGLLYNEQFF.